These 3 T cell receptor beta chains share one sample of origin, sequenced in a study of prognosis after radiotherapy for stage I lung cancer. Genomic DNA was subjected to two-round multiplex PCR for amplification of TCR beta CDR3. Amplification during the initial PCR round employed primers specific to each TRBV and TRBJ gene. Each CDR3 protein gets one entry after TCRdb re-called the multiplex PCR reads with MiXCR. Among more than 15,000 distinct CDR3 sequences listed, about a third were seen once. This sample comprised PBMCs, obtained before or after stereotactic body radiation therapy (not recorded which). These receptors all come from a donor of 50 years or more with non-small cell lung cancer.

This clonotype is a singleton in its sample. The chain combines TRBV6-4 with TRBJ1-6; D unresolved. Between the trimmed V and J ends, which lost 6 bases and 3 bases, there was a span of 12 bases. The CDR3 has 15 amino acids. CDR1 is MRHNA and CDR2 is SNTAGT in the germline V gene. The CDR3 DNA sequence: TGTGCCAGCAGCGTTTTGGGCGACTATAATTCACCCCTCCACTTT. This codes for CASSVLGDYNSPLHF.

The table lists this clonotype with many counts. The CDR3, as DNA: TGCGCCAGCAGCCAAGTCTCCGCCGGGGGGAACACCGGGGAGCTGTTTTTT. This encodes CASSQVSAGGNTGELFF. V usage is TRBV4-1 and J usage is TRBJ2-2; TRBD2 is a possible D gene (6 bases). Per the germline V gene, CDR1 is MGHRA and CDR2 is YSYEKL. Trimming removed 1 base at V and 1 base at J, with 13 bases between. CDR3 length equals 17 residues.

By sample fraction, this clonotype is medium-sized (0.01 to 0.1%). The rearrangement links TRBV12-3 or TRBV12-4 to TRBJ2-1; the D gene is possibly TRBD1 (5 bases). CDR3 length equals 14 residues. V lost 1 base and J lost 4, with 8 bases in between. CDR3 sequence: CASSLGQLYNEQFF. CDR3 DNA sequence: TGTGCCAGCAGTTTAGGACAGCTATACAATGAGCAGTTCTTC.